This T cell receptor (beta chain) emerged from a study of vaccination and CD4 T cells after COVID-19. Trimming took 0 bases from V and 4 from J; bases not matched to a gene: 2. The germline V gene has CDR1 GTSNPN and CDR2 SVGIG (reference sequence). CDR3 length equals 13 residues. A remark on this clonotype: Antigen specificity is unknown.

Treatment meaning: approximately 9-day PBMC culture with coronavirus spike peptide pools or control peptides (ViraFEST assay). At the Johns Hopkins FTIC core, DNA taken from cultured CD4+ T cells was sequenced by way of the Oncomine TCR Beta short-read assay. TCRdb ran MiXCR on the PCR reads and lists one entry per CDR3 protein. The table records some 11,000 distinct CDR3 sequences, roughly 61% of them present only once. The sequencing input was CD4+ T cells from blood, cultured in vitro. The clonotype originates from a human donor who had recovered from COVID-19. This chain links TRBV30 with TRBJ1-1; 7 bases agree with TRBD1. CDR3 sequence reads: CAWSVRTGTEAFF. DNA for the CDR3: TGTGCCTGGAGTGTACGGACAGGCACTGAAGCTTTCTTT. Variable domain in full (rest from reference TRBV30 and TRBJ1-1): SQTIHQWPATLVQPVGSPLSLECTVEGTSNPNLYWYRQAAGRGLQLLFYSVGIGQISSEVPQNLSASRPQDRQFILSSKKLLLSDSGFYLCAWSVRTGTEAFFGQGTRLTVV.